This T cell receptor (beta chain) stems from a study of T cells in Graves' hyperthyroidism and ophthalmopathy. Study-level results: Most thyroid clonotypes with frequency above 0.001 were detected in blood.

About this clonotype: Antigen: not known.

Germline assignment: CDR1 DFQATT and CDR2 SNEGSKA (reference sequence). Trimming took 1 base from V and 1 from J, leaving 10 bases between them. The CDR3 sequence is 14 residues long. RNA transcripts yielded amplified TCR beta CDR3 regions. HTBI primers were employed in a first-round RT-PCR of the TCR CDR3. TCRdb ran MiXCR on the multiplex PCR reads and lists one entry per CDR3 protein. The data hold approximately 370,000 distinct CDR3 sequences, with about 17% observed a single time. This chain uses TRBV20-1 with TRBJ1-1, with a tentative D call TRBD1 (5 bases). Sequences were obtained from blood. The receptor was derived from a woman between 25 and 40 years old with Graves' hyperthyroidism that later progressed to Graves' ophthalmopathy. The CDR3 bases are TGCAGTGCTAGAGTCCGGGGGGGGAACACTGAAGCTTTCTTT. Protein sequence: CSARVRGGNTEAFF.